What follows are 30 T cell receptor beta chains derived from one specimen sequenced in a study of blood T cell repertoires in COVID-19. Sequencing used immunoSEQ multiplex PCR; TCRdb keeps in-frame clones, though not all of them. The sample has roughly 260,000 clones; about 85% are singletons. The sequencing sample was made of peripheral blood. The receptors were sampled from a man in his sixties who had recovered from COVID-19.

The chain joins TRBV7-9 to TRBJ2-3; D is unclear. Trimming pared 2 bases from V and 5 bases from J, leaving 5 bases between. Germline assignment: CDR1 SEHNR and CDR2 FQNEAQ (reference sequence). The CDR3 loop spans 12 amino acids. In DNA form, the CDR3 reads TGTGCCAGCAGCTTAACCGGAGATACGCAGTATTTT. It yields the protein CASSLTGDTQYF.

This sequence joins TRBV11-3 and TRBJ2-1; D call uncertain. The CDR3 consists of 14 residues. The germline V and J ends were trimmed by 0 bases and 8 bases, with 11 bases remaining between them. Looked up from germline, CDR1 is SGHNT and CDR2 is YENEEA. The CDR3 sequence is CASSLDPVFDEQFF. The CDR3 DNA reads as TGTGCCAGCAGCTTAGATCCGGTTTTCGATGAGCAGTTCTTC.

The rearrangement joins TRBV10-2 to TRBJ1-3; no clear D gene. CDR1 WSHSY and CDR2 SAAADI come from the germline V gene. V lost 2 bases and J lost 0, with 8 bases in between. The CDR3 covers 15 residues. This CDR3 is CASSERFSSGNTIYF. In DNA form, the CDR3 reads TGCGCCAGCAGTGAGCGGTTTTCCTCTGGAAACACCATATATTTT.

The chain joins TRBV27 to TRBJ1-6, with a weak D call TRBD1 (6 bases). The germline V and J ends were trimmed by 5 bases and 7 bases, with 9 bases remaining between them. The CDR3 loop spans 13 amino acids. The germline V gene encodes CDR1 MNHEY and CDR2 SMNVEV (reference sequence). The CDR3 loop is CASSGTGNSPLHF. The CDR3 nucleotides are TGTGCCAGCAGTGGCACAGGGAATTCACCCCTCCACTTT.

The V and J genes are TRBV2 and TRBJ1-1, with D perhaps matching TRBD1 (5 bases). In germline, CDR1 is SNHLY, CDR2 FYNNEI. Trimming left V 6 bases short and J 1 base short, with 12 bases between. CDR3 size: 14 residues. CDR3 nucleotide sequence: TGTGCCAGCAGGGTTGACGACAGGAACACTGAAGCTTTCTTT. It yields the protein CASRVDDRNTEAFF.

This chain connects TRBV7-2 to TRBJ2-1; 7 bases are shared with TRBD2. J gave up 0 bases and V 2 bases, and 10 bases lay outside the gene matches. The CDR3 is made up of 18 amino acids. The V gene's germline CDR1 is SGHTA and CDR2 FQGNSA. Here the CDR3 reads CASSLRGGTASSYNEQFF. The CDR3 nucleotides are TGTGCCAGCAGCTTAAGGGGAGGGACGGCAAGCTCCTACAATGAGCAGTTCTTC.

This chain uses TRBV4-1 with TRBJ1-2, with 8 bases that match TRBD1. The CDR3 extends over 14 amino acids. With 3 bases clipped from V and 2 bases from J, the junction kept 2 bases outside the gene matches. Germline CDR1 reads MGHRA; CDR2 reads YSYEKL. This chain's CDR3 is CASSHAGGNYGYTF. DNA of the CDR3: TGCGCCAGCAGCCATGCAGGGGGCAACTATGGCTACACCTTC.

The chain recombines TRBV3-1 (or the pseudogene TRBV3-2) with TRBJ2-3; 12 bases align to TRBD2. This CDR3 spans 19 amino acids. V was clipped by 0 bases and J by 1 base; unmatched bases: 8. Germline V gene lookup returns CDR1 LGHDT and CDR2 YNNKEL (reference sequence). CDR3 DNA sequence: TGTGCCAGCAGCCAAGATTGGAGCCTAGCGGGGGGGGGCACAGATACGCAGTATTTT. It specifies CASSQDWSLAGGGTDTQYF.

The V gene is TRBV7-9, the J gene TRBJ1-1; TRBD1 agrees at 8 bases. The V gene end was trimmed by 1 base and the J gene end by 11 bases; junction bases not matched to a gene: 6. This CDR3 region has 13 residues. In germline, CDR1 is SEHNR, CDR2 FQNEAQ (reference sequence). CDR3 sequence (DNA): TGTGCCAGCAGCTTAGAGGGACAGGCGTCCGCTTTCTTT. Amino acid sequence: CASSLEGQASAFF.

The CDR3 nucleotides read TGTGCCAGTATTTCCCGGGACAGGGCTGGCAATCAGCCCCAGCATTTT. Translating gives CASISRDRAGNQPQHF. The rearrangement uses TRBV19 and TRBJ1-5, with 9 bases aligning to TRBD1. CDR3 length: 16 residues. The V segment lost 7 bases and the J segment 2 bases; nucleotides outside the gene matches: 9. Germline V gene lookup returns CDR1 LNHDA and CDR2 SQIVND (reference sequence).

J is TRBJ2-5 and V is TRBV5-1; 12 nucleotides agree with TRBD2. The CDR3 has 17 amino acids. V trimming: 0 bases; J trimming: 0 bases; junction bases outside the gene matches: 3. The germline V gene encodes CDR1 SGHRS and CDR2 YFSETQ. The CDR3 here is CASSLASGGVYQETQYF. The CDR3 bases are TGCGCCAGCAGCTTGGCTAGCGGGGGGGTCTACCAAGAGACCCAGTACTTC.

Only one count was recorded for this clone. The V call is TRBV5-1, the J call TRBJ1-1; no reliable D call. In germline, CDR1 is SGHRS, CDR2 YFSETQ. The V end lost 0 bases, the J end lost 3 bases, and 15 bases lay between the germline ends. CDR3 size: 16 residues. In DNA, the CDR3 is TGCGCCAGCAGCTTGGCCGGGCGGGTCGGGGACACTGAAGCTTTCTTT. It specifies CASSLAGRVGDTEAFF.

This chain connects TRBV15 to TRBJ2-5; 10 bases are a match to TRBD1. J gave up 3 bases and V 2 bases, and 6 bases lay outside the gene matches. Germline V gives CDR1 LNHNV, CDR2 YYDKDF (reference sequence). The CDR3 loop spans 16 amino acids. CDR3 sequence: CATSRSSGTGEETQYF. CDR3 coding DNA: TGTGCCACCAGCAGAAGTTCCGGGACAGGGGAAGAGACCCAGTACTTC.

This clone was observed a handful of times. V gene TRBV4-1 combines with J gene TRBJ1-5, with 7 positions matching TRBD1. CDR3 size: 19 residues. V dropped 1 base and J dropped 2; count of bases not matched to a gene: 14. Germline values: CDR1 MGHRA, CDR2 YSYEKL. For the CDR3, the DNA is TGCGCCAGCAGCCAAGTTCTCGTACAGGGGTTATTCGGCAATCAGCCCCAGCATTTT. It yields the protein CASSQVLVQGLFGNQPQHF.

The rearrangement uses TRBV5-5 and TRBJ1-4, with D possibly being TRBD1 (6 bases). Deletions cut 0 bases from V and 7 bases from J, with 28 bases between. Germline CDR1 reads SGHKS; CDR2 reads YYEKEE (reference sequence). The length of the CDR3 is 20 residues. The CDR3 loop is CASSLAIGTWVPAGGEKLFF. The CDR3, as DNA: TGTGCCAGCAGCTTGGCAATTGGGACATGGGTTCCCGCGGGCGGTGAAAAACTGTTTTTT.

V is TRBV27 and J is TRBJ2-7; the D gene is possibly TRBD2 (5 bases). The germline gives CDR1 MNHEY, CDR2 SMNVEV (reference sequence). Trimming removed 6 bases at V and 1 base at J, with 10 bases between. The length of the CDR3 is 13 residues. CDR3 loop: CASSLGGSYEQYF. CDR3 DNA: TGTGCCAGCAGCCTAGGCGGGTCCTACGAGCAGTACTTC.

This chain uses TRBV29-1 with TRBJ1-2; the D gene is possibly TRBD1 (5 bases). The V end was cut by 6 bases, the J end by 6 bases, with 8 bases between. The CDR3 loop spans 10 amino acids. In germline, CDR1 is SQVTM, CDR2 ANQGSEA. The CDR3 loop reads CSVGGDGYTF. DNA for the CDR3: TGCAGCGTGGGGGGGGATGGCTACACCTTC.

The gene calls are TRBV11-1 and TRBJ1-6; tentatively, D is TRBD1 (5 bases). V was pared by 2 bases and J by 6 bases, with 8 bases between. Germline assignment: CDR1 SGHAT and CDR2 FQDESV (reference sequence). This CDR3 has 14 residues. As DNA, the CDR3 is TGTGCCAGCAGCTTATCGGGGGTTAATTCACCCCTCCACTTT. This sequence encodes CASSLSGVNSPLHF.

The chain has TRBV9 and TRBJ1-6; D unresolved. Trimming took 0 bases from V and 7 from J, leaving 11 bases between them. The CDR3 covers 15 residues. From germline, CDR1 is SGDLS and CDR2 YYNGEE. The CDR3 region is CASSVAQAINSPLHF. CDR3 in DNA: TGTGCCAGCAGCGTAGCTCAAGCGATAAATTCACCCCTCCACTTT.

The count of this clone is one. V and J are TRBV20-1 and TRBJ1-2; 10 nucleotides align to TRBD1. CDR1 is DFQATT, CDR2 SNEGSKA, per germline (reference sequence). With V trimmed by 5 bases and J by 9 bases, 3 bases remained unmatched. This CDR3 has 11 amino acids. CDR3 sequence reads: CSARQGASYTF. Written as DNA, the CDR3 is TGCAGTGCTCGACAGGGGGCTAGCTACACCTTC.

The J gene is TRBJ2-7, the V gene TRBV5-6; 8 bases are shared with TRBD1. This CDR3 comprises 15 residues. The V gene's germline CDR1 is SGHDT and CDR2 YYEEEE. The J segment lost 6 bases and the V segment lost 1 base, leaving 9 bases of the junction unmatched. For the CDR3, the DNA is TGTGCCAGCAGCTTGACAGGACAGGGAACAGGCGAGCAGTACTTC. Translated, it gives CASSLTGQGTGEQYF. Drawing the rest from reference TRBV5-6 and TRBJ2-7, the complete variable domain is DAGVTQSPTHLIKTRGQQVTLRCSPKSGHDTVSWYQQALGQGPQFIFQYYEEEERQRGNFPDRFSGHQFPNYSSELNVNALLLGDSALYLCASSLTGQGTGEQYFGPGTRLTVT.

The rearrangement links TRBV11-2 to TRBJ1-3, with a tentative D call TRBD1 (5 bases). Germline loops: CDR1 SGHAT, CDR2 FQNNGV. V dropped 7 bases and J dropped 0 bases, with 19 bases sitting between them. This CDR3 has 17 residues. The CDR3 DNA is TGTGCCAGCAACTCCGCTTGGGGGGGACCCTCTGGAAACACCATATATTTT. Translating it yields CASNSAWGGPSGNTIYF.

The chain carries TRBV5-1 and TRBJ2-1, with a weak D call TRBD2 (6 bases). V lost 0 bases and J 0 bases, leaving 10 bases between the germline ends. CDR1 is SGHRS, CDR2 YFSETQ, per germline. There are 16 residues in the CDR3. CDR3 in amino acids: CASSLDSGSSYNEQFF. CDR3 sequence (DNA): TGCGCCAGCAGCTTGGATAGCGGAAGCTCCTACAATGAGCAGTTCTTC.

The chain recombines TRBV5-1 with TRBJ2-6, with 12 bases lining up with TRBD1. The J segment lost 1 base and the V segment lost 4 bases, leaving 6 bases of the junction unmatched. Germline CDR1 reads SGHRS; CDR2 reads YFSETQ. The CDR3 sequence is 18 residues long. CDR3 sequence reads: CASSRTGQGASGANVLTF. The CDR3 DNA reads TGCGCCAGCAGCCGAACGGGACAGGGGGCTTCTGGGGCCAACGTCCTGACTTTC.

The chain links TRBV3-1 (or the pseudogene TRBV3-2) to TRBJ2-5; unclear D gene. The V gene's germline CDR1 is LGHDT and CDR2 YNNKEL (reference sequence). Trimming pared 0 bases from V and 2 bases from J, leaving 10 bases between. The CDR3 totals 15 residues. The CDR3 DNA is TGTGCCAGCAGCCAAGATAGACTCCGTCAAGAGACCCAGTACTTC. It translates to CASSQDRLRQETQYF.

This chain connects TRBV19 to TRBJ2-2; D might be TRBD2 (6 bases). The V end was cut by 3 bases, the J end by 1 base, with 9 bases between. Germline V lookup: CDR1 LNHDA, CDR2 SQIVND (reference sequence). The CDR3 spans 15 residues. The CDR3 spells CASSITGVNTGELFF. CDR3 nucleotides: TGTGCCAGTAGTATCACGGGGGTGAACACCGGGGAGCTGTTTTTT.

The chain uses TRBV27 and TRBJ2-6, with a tentative D call TRBD2 (5 bases). The CDR3 sequence is 13 residues long. With 8 bases removed from V and 4 bases from J, the gap between germline ends came to 9 bases. The V gene's germline CDR1 is MNHEY and CDR2 SMNVEV (reference sequence). CDR3 DNA: TGTGCCAGCCTCCCTAGCGGGGCCAACGTCCTGACTTTC. Protein sequence: CASLPSGANVLTF.

The chain employs TRBV5-1 and TRBJ1-2; maybe TRBD1 (6 bases). The CDR3 spans 14 residues. Trimming removed 3 bases at V and 2 bases at J, with 11 bases between. Germline values: CDR1 SGHRS, CDR2 YFSETQ. The CDR3, as DNA: TGCGCCAGCAGCTCGACAGGAGGAAACTATGGCTACACCTTC. Its translation: CASSSTGGNYGYTF.

V is TRBV5-4 and J is TRBJ2-7; 9 bases align to TRBD1. Germline-derived CDR1 and CDR2 are SGHNT and YYREEE (reference sequence). The CDR3 contains 14 residues. J was trimmed by 2 bases and V by 3 bases; bases with no gene match: 3. The CDR3 sequence is CASSSGTGTYEQYF. In nucleotides, the CDR3 is TGTGCCAGCAGCTCCGGGACAGGGACCTACGAGCAGTACTTC.

The chain joins TRBV5-1 to TRBJ1-2, with 7 nucleotides matching TRBD1. In germline, CDR1 is SGHRS, CDR2 YFSETQ. The CDR3 has 14 amino acids. J lost 1 base, V lost 0 bases, and 0 bases had no gene match. CDR3 protein: CASSLDRGNYGYTF. In nucleotides, the CDR3 is TGCGCCAGCAGCTTGGACAGGGGTAACTATGGCTACACCTTC.